The entry below describes one T cell receptor (beta chain). The data derive from a study of glioma-infiltrating T cells after dendritic cell vaccination. The time point: after dendritic cell vaccination, including at tumor progression/relapse. V was pared by 4 bases and J by 9 bases, with 11 bases of the junction left unmatched. The V gene's germline CDR1 is SGHRS and CDR2 YFSETQ. CDR3 length equals 15 residues. Data came from immunoSEQ multiplex PCR; TCRdb stores just in-frame clones and leaves some out. This sample has about 65,000 clones; around 86% occur once, and the top ten carry roughly 12%. This specimen consisted of blood, obtained after dendritic cell vaccination. The chain has TRBV5-1 and TRBJ2-7; 12 nucleotides align to TRBD1. This TCR was recovered from a human donor with glioblastoma. The chain's CDR3 is CASSPRDRGLSVQYF. DNA for the CDR3: TGCGCCAGCAGCCCGAGGGACAGGGGGCTAAGCGTGCAGTACTTC.